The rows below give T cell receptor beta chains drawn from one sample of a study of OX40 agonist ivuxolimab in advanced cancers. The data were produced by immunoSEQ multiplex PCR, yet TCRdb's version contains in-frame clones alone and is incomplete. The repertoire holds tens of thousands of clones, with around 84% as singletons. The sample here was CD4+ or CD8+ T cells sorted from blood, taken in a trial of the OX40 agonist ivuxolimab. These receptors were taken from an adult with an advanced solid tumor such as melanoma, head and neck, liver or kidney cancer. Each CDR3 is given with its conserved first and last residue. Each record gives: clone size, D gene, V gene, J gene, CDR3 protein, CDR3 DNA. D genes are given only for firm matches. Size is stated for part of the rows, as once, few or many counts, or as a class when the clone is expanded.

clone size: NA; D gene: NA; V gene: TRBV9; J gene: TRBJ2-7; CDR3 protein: CASSSTRQTYEQYF; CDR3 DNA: TGTGCCAGCAGCTCCACTAGGCAGACCTACGAGCAGTACTTC
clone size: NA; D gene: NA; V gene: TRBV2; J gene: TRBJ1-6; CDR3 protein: CASSLLSSYNSPLHF; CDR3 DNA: TGTGCCAGTTCCCTTCTTAGCTCCTATAATTCACCCCTCCACTTT
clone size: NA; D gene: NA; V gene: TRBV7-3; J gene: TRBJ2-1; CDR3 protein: CASSLAGSSYNEQFF; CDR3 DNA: TGTGCCAGCAGCTTAGCTGGAAGCTCCTACAATGAGCAGTTCTTC
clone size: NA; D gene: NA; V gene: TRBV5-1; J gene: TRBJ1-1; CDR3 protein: CASSFQGETEAFF; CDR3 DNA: TGCGCCAGCAGCTTTCAAGGGGAAACTGAAGCTTTCTTT
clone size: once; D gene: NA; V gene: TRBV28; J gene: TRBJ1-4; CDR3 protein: CASSLPPGVGEKLFF; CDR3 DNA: TGTGCCAGCAGTTTACCACCGGGGGTAGGGGAAAAACTGTTTTTT
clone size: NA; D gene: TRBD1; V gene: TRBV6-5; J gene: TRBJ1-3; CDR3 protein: CASSRGSSGNTIYF; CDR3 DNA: TGTGCCAGCAGCAGGGGGTCCTCTGGAAACACCATATATTTT
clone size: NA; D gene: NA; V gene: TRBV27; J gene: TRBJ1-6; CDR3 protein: CASSFIAGQNSPLHF; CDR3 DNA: TGTGCCAGCAGTTTCATAGCAGGTCAGAATTCACCCCTCCACTTT
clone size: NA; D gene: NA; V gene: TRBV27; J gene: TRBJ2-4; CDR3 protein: CASSLSWQGGNIQYF; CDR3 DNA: TGTGCCAGCAGTTTATCGTGGCAGGGGGGAAACATTCAGTACTTC
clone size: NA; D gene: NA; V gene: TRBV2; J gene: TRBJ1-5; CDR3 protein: CASSEFEGPGQPQHF; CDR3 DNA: TGTGCCAGCAGTGAGTTCGAGGGGCCGGGTCAGCCCCAGCATTTT
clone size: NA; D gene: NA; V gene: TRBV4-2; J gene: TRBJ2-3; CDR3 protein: CASNSGSTSTDTQYF; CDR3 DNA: TGTGCCAGCAATTCGGGCAGCACCAGCACAGATACGCAGTATTTT
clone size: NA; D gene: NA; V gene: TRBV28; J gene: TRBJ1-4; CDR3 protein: CASSDQGSRYEKLFF; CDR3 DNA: TGTGCCAGCAGTGATCAGGGGTCGCGATATGAAAAACTGTTTTTT
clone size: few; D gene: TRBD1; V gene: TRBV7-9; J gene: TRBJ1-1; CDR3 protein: CASSLWDRGEAFF; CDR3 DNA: TGTGCCAGCAGCTTATGGGACAGGGGGGAAGCTTTCTTT